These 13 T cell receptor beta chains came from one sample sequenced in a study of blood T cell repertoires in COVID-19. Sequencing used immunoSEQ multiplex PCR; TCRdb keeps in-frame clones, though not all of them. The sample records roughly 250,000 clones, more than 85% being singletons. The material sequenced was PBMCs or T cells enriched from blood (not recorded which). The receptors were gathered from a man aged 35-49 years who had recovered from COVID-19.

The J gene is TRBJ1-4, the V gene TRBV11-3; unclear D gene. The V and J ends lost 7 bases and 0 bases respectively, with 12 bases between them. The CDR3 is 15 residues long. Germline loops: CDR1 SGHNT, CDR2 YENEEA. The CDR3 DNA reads TGTGCCAGCACCTACGGTAGAACAACTAATGAAAAACTGTTTTTT. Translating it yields CASTYGRTTNEKLFF. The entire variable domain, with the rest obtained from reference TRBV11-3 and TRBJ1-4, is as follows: EAGVVQSPRYKIIEKKQPVAFWCNPISGHNTLYWYLQNLGQGPELLIRYENEEAVDDSQLPKDRFSAERLKGVDSTLKIQPAELGDSAVYLCASTYGRTTNEKLFFGSGTQLSVL.

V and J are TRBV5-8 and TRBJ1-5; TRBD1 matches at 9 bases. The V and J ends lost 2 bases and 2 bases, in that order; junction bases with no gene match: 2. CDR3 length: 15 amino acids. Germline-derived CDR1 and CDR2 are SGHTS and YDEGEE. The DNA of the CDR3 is TGTGCCAGCAGCTTTCGGGACAGGGGCAATCAGCCCCAGCATTTT. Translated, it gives CASSFRDRGNQPQHF.

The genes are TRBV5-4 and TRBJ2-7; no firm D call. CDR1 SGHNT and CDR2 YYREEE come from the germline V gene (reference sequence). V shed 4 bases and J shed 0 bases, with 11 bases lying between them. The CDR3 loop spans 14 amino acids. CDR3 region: CASSAAPSSYEQYF. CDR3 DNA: TGTGCCAGCAGCGCGGCCCCCAGCTCCTACGAGCAGTACTTC. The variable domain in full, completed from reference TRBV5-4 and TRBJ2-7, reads ETGVTQSPTHLIKTRGQQVTLRCSSQSGHNTVSWYQQALGQGPQFIFQYYREEENGRGNFPPRFSGLQFPNYSSELNVNALELDDSALYLCASSAAPSSYEQYFGPGTRLTVT.

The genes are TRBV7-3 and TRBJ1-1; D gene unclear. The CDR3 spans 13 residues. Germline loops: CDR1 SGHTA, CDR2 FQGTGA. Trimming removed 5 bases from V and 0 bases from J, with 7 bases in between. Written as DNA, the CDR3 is TGTGCCAGCAGCCAACAGATGAACACTGAAGCTTTCTTT. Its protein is CASSQQMNTEAFF.

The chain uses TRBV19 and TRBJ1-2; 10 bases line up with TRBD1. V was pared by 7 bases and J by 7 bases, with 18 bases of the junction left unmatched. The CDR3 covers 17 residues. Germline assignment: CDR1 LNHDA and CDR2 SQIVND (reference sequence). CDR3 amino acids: CASTFKGEDRGIFGYTF. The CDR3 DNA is TGTGCCAGTACCTTCAAAGGAGAGGACAGGGGGATTTTTGGCTACACCTTC.

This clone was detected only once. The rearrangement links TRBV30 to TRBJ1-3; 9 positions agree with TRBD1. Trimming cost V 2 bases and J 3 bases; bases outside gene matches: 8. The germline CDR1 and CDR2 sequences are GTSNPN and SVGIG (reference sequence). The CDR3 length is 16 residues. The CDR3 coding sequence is TGTGCCTGGAGTTCAAAAGGGACAGGGATTGGAAACACCATATATTTT. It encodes CAWSSKGTGIGNTIYF.

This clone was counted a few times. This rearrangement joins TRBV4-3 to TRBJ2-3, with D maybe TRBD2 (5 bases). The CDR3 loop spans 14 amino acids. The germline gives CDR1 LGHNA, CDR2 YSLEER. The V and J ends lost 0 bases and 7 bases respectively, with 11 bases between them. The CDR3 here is CASSQDLALNTQYF. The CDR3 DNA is TGCGCCAGCAGCCAAGACCTAGCTTTAAATACGCAGTATTTT.

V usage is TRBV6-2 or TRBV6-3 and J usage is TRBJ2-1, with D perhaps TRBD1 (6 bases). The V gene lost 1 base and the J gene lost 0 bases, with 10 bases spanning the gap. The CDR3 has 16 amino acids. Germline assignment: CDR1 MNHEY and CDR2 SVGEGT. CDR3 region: CASSYFGQSSYNEQFF. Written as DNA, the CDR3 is TGTGCCAGCAGTTACTTTGGACAGAGCTCCTACAATGAGCAGTTCTTC.

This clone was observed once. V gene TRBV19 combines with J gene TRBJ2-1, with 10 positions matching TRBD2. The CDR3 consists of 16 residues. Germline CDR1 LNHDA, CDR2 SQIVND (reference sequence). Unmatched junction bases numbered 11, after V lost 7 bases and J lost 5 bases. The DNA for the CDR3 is TGTGCCAGTACCATATCAAGCGGGAGGGCTGACAATGAGCAGTTCTTC. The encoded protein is CASTISSGRADNEQFF.

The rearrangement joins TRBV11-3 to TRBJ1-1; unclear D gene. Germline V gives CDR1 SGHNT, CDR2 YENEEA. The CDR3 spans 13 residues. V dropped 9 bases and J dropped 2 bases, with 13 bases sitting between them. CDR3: CARGRGRNTEAFF. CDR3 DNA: TGTGCCAGGGGGAGAGGGCGCAACACTGAAGCTTTCTTT.

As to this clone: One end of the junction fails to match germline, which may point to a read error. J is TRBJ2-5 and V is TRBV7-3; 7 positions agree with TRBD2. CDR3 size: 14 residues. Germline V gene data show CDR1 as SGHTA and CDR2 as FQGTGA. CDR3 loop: CASSLTAGQETQYF. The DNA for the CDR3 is TGTGCCAGCAGTTTAACAGCGGGGCAAGAGACCCAGTACTTC.

In DNA form, the CDR3 reads TGTGCCAGCAGCTTAGAACAGGGGAACACTGAAGCTTTCTTT. It translates to CASSLEQGNTEAFF. The V and J genes are TRBV7-2 and TRBJ1-1; possibly TRBD1 for D (6 bases). Trimming cost V 1 base and J 1 base, with 7 bases left between them. This CDR3 comprises 14 residues. The germline V gene encodes CDR1 SGHTA and CDR2 FQGNSA.

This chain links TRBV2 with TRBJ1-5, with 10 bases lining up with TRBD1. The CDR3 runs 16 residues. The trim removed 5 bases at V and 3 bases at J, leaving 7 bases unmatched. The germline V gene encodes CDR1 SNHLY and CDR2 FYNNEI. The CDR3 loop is CASSSSGQGYNQPQHF. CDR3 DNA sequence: TGTGCCAGCAGTTCCTCGGGACAGGGGTACAATCAGCCCCAGCATTTT.